These 23 T cell receptor beta chains came from one sample sequenced in a study of blood T cell repertoires in COVID-19. The table came from immunoSEQ multiplex PCR; TCRdb's copy has only in-frame clones and leaves some out. The data contain 40,000 to 50,000 clones, roughly 90% of them singletons. Specimen: peripheral blood. These receptor sequences come from a human donor in a cohort sampled during active COVID-19.

This clone appeared once. This rearrangement joins TRBV19 to TRBJ2-5; TRBD1 is a possible D gene (6 bases). This CDR3 has 13 amino acids. The germline V and J ends were trimmed by 5 bases and 4 bases, with 11 bases remaining between them. The V gene's germline CDR1 is LNHDA and CDR2 SQIVND (reference sequence). The DNA for the CDR3 is TGTGCCAGTAGTGCACAGGGACGAGAGACCCAGTACTTC. Translating it yields CASSAQGRETQYF.

A single count supports this clone. The chain has TRBV5-1 and TRBJ1-1, with TRBD1 matching 8 bases. V trimming: 4 bases; J trimming: 4 bases; junction bases outside the gene matches: 6. The CDR3 spans 14 residues. Per the germline V gene, CDR1 is SGHRS and CDR2 is YFSETQ. CDR3 in DNA: TGCGCCAGCAGCAAACAGGGGGAGGGCACTGAAGCTTTCTTT. It codes for CASSKQGEGTEAFF.

J is TRBJ2-7 and V is TRBV10-3; 9 bases fit TRBD1. This CDR3 contains 14 residues. CDR1 and CDR2 from the germline V gene are ENHRY and SYGVKD. V was clipped by 10 bases and J by 6 bases; unmatched bases: 13. CDR3 nucleotides: TGTGCCAGCGCAACAGGGGGCGCGAATTCCGAGCAGTACTTC. As protein: CASATGGANSEQYF.

The CDR3 reads CASSPRLADSTDTQYF. The CDR3 region has the DNA TGTGCCAGCAGCCCCCGGCTAGCGGACTCCACAGATACGCAGTATTTT. The chain recombines TRBV3-1 (or the pseudogene TRBV3-2) with TRBJ2-3; TRBD2 agrees at 7 bases. The germline CDR1 and CDR2 sequences are LGHDT and YNNKEL (reference sequence). This CDR3 spans 16 amino acids. The trim removed 4 bases at V and 2 bases at J, leaving 9 bases unmatched.

The chain is built from TRBV2 and TRBJ2-7; 8 positions agree with TRBD2. This CDR3 comprises 14 residues. CDR1 is SNHLY, CDR2 FYNNEI, per germline. V was clipped by 7 bases and J by 3 bases; unmatched bases: 8. CDR3 nucleotides: TGTGCCAGCATGCCGGCTAGCGGGCTCTACGAGCAGTACTTC. Amino acid sequence: CASMPASGLYEQYF.

The J gene is TRBJ2-7, the V gene TRBV7-2; 8 bases agree with TRBD2. Trimming took 6 bases from V and 4 from J; bases not matched to a gene: 11. The CDR3 is made up of 15 amino acids. Germline V gene sequence: CDR1 SGHTA, CDR2 FQGNSA. The CDR3 region is CASSQAPSGRYEQYF. The CDR3 DNA is TGTGCCAGCAGTCAAGCCCCCAGCGGGAGATACGAGCAGTACTTC. Complete variable domain (other parts from reference TRBV7-2 and TRBJ2-7): GAGVSQSPSNKVTEKGKDVELRCDPISGHTALYWYRQSLGQGLEFLIYFQGNSAPDKSGLPSDRFSAERTGGSVSTLTIQRTQQEDSAVYLCASSQAPSGRYEQYFGPGTRLTVT.

The chain has TRBV3-1 (or the pseudogene TRBV3-2) and TRBJ2-3; TRBD2 matches 7 bases. This CDR3 is 15 amino acids long. Trimming cost V 4 bases and J 0 bases; bases outside gene matches: 4. The germline CDR1 and CDR2 sequences are LGHDT and YNNKEL (reference sequence). CDR3 sequence reads: CASSRSGLSTDTQYF. CDR3 DNA sequence: TGTGCCAGCAGCCGTAGCGGGCTCAGCACAGATACGCAGTATTTT.

The V and J genes are TRBV6-5 and TRBJ1-5; a possible D gene is TRBD1 (6 bases). This CDR3 has 14 amino acids. The V end was cut by 7 bases, the J end by 4 bases, with 14 bases between. The germline V gene has CDR1 MNHEY and CDR2 SVGAGI. CDR3 region: CASKHRDTNQPQHF. CDR3 DNA sequence: TGTGCCAGCAAACACCGGGACACAAATCAGCCCCAGCATTTT.

The CDR3 bases are TGTGCCAGTAGTATGATAAACCGACGGCGGCCTGAAGCTTTCTTT. Translating gives CASSMINRRRPEAFF. This chain connects TRBV19 to TRBJ1-1; D is ambiguous. The V and J ends lost 3 bases and 6 bases respectively, with 17 bases between them. The germline gives CDR1 LNHDA, CDR2 SQIVND (reference sequence). The CDR3 sequence is 15 residues long.

The gene calls are TRBV24-1 and TRBJ2-3; 7 nucleotides match TRBD1. Germline V gene lookup returns CDR1 KGHDR and CDR2 SFDVKD. This CDR3 has 15 residues. With V trimmed by 0 bases and J by 4 bases, 3 bases remained unmatched. Here the CDR3 reads CATSDLRQGADTQYF. DNA for the CDR3: TGTGCCACCAGTGATTTGCGACAGGGAGCAGATACGCAGTATTTT.

The V and J genes are TRBV14 and TRBJ2-2; D gene ambiguous. The V gene's germline CDR1 is SGHDN and CDR2 FVKESK. This CDR3 is 14 amino acids long. Trimming removed 7 bases at V and 0 bases at J, with 9 bases between. The chain's CDR3 is CASKTQTNTGELFF. DNA for the CDR3: TGTGCCAGCAAGACACAGACGAACACCGGGGAGCTGTTTTTT.

This chain uses TRBV5-1 with TRBJ2-3; 10 nucleotides agree with TRBD2. The CDR3 is 18 residues long. Germline V gene sequence: CDR1 SGHRS, CDR2 YFSETQ. J lost 3 bases, V lost 2 bases, and 12 bases had no gene match. This CDR3 is CASSFVSGRASLTDTQYF. CDR3 nucleotide sequence: TGCGCCAGCAGCTTCGTCAGCGGGAGGGCCAGTTTGACAGATACGCAGTATTTT.

This clone has just a few counts. The chain joins TRBV6-6 to TRBJ2-7; 11 bases line up with TRBD1. CDR1 MNHNY and CDR2 SVGAGI come from the germline V gene (reference sequence). J gave up 3 bases and V 6 bases, and 4 bases lay outside the gene matches. CDR3 length: 14 residues. The CDR3 spells CASRPGTGGYEQYF. The CDR3 bases are TGTGCCAGCAGACCCGGGACAGGGGGCTACGAGCAGTACTTC.

The chain carries TRBV13 and TRBJ2-1; 8 nucleotides match TRBD2. From germline, CDR1 is PRHDT and CDR2 FYEKMQ (reference sequence). Trimming cost V 2 bases and J 5 bases; bases outside gene matches: 2. The CDR3 has 14 residues. The CDR3 sequence is CASSLLAGDNEQFF. The DNA for the CDR3 is TGTGCCAGCAGCTTACTAGCGGGTGACAATGAGCAGTTCTTC.

The chain is built from TRBV2 and TRBJ2-1, with D tentatively TRBD2 (6 bases). This CDR3 comprises 11 residues. The V gene's germline CDR1 is SNHLY and CDR2 FYNNEI. The V end lost 3 bases, the J end lost 15 bases, and 12 bases lay between the germline ends. As DNA, the CDR3 is TGTGCCAGCAGTGATGGGGGGTTGCGGTTCTTC. This encodes CASSDGGLRFF.

The chain carries TRBV10-2 and TRBJ1-2, with D unclear. Trimming pared 6 bases from V and 4 bases from J, leaving 12 bases between. This CDR3 has 13 residues. In germline, CDR1 is WSHSY, CDR2 SAAADI. As DNA, the CDR3 is TGCGCCAGCAGAGACACCCAATCCTATGGCTACACCTTC. This translates into CASRDTQSYGYTF.

V gene TRBV5-1 combines with J gene TRBJ1-2; 7 bases match TRBD1. This CDR3 is 16 amino acids long. V dropped 2 bases and J dropped 5; count of bases not matched to a gene: 12. Per germline, CDR1 SGHRS and CDR2 YFSETQ. CDR3 region: CASSFSDPGTAYGYTF. CDR3 nucleotides: TGCGCCAGCAGCTTTTCAGACCCCGGGACAGCGTATGGCTACACCTTC.

The chain uses TRBV5-6 and TRBJ2-7; tentatively, D is TRBD2 (5 bases). Trimming stripped 5 bases from V and 3 bases from J, with 15 bases between. The CDR3 length is 14 residues. Germline-derived CDR1 and CDR2 are SGHDT and YYEEEE. In DNA, the CDR3 is TGTGCCAGCAGGCATAGACTAACCTACTACGAGCAGTACGTC. Translating gives CASRHRLTYYEQYV.

V gene TRBV3-1 (or the pseudogene TRBV3-2) combines with J gene TRBJ1-1; 8 positions match TRBD1. This CDR3 is built from 15 residues. V dropped 4 bases and J dropped 4; count of bases not matched to a gene: 8. Germline V gene lookup returns CDR1 LGHDT and CDR2 YNNKEL (reference sequence). The CDR3 bases are TGTGCCAGCAGCCCCGCCAGGGGGCAGGGCACTGAAGCTTTCTTT. Protein product: CASSPARGQGTEAFF.

This clone was seen once. This chain joins TRBV3-1 (or the pseudogene TRBV3-2) and TRBJ1-2, with TRBD1 as a possible D gene (5 bases). Trimming left V 0 bases short and J 8 bases short, with 7 bases between. The CDR3 runs 12 residues. Germline V gives CDR1 LGHDT, CDR2 YNNKEL (reference sequence). The CDR3 nucleotides are TGTGCCAGCAGCCAAGATCAGGGCGGCTACACCTTC. Translating gives CASSQDQGGYTF.

V and J are TRBV11-2 and TRBJ2-3; the D is unclear. The CDR3 is 14 residues long. The germline V gene has CDR1 SGHAT and CDR2 FQNNGV. Deletions cut 5 bases from V and 2 bases from J, with 11 bases between. The CDR3 DNA reads TGTGCCAGCAGCCCCCGCGTCGTCACAGATACGCAGTATTTT. Translation gives CASSPRVVTDTQYF.

The chain joins TRBV6-5 to TRBJ2-5; 10 bases align to TRBD2. The germline V gene has CDR1 MNHEY and CDR2 SVGAGI. Trimming removed 2 bases from V and 5 bases from J; junction bases left unmatched: 5. This CDR3 is built from 15 residues. In DNA form, the CDR3 reads TGTGCCAGCAGTTACGCTAGCGGGAGAGGGGAGACCCAGTACTTC. Translation: CASSYASGRGETQYF.

The chain couples TRBV9 to TRBJ1-2; D is ambiguous. The CDR3 has 12 residues. Looked up from germline, CDR1 is SGDLS and CDR2 is YYNGEE. V lost 3 bases and J 6 bases, leaving 9 bases between the germline ends. CDR3 nucleotides: TGTGCCAGCAGCGCCAGAAAAGATGGCTACACCTTC. It translates to CASSARKDGYTF.